This T cell receptor beta chain was profiled in a study of cytomegalovirus exposure and HLA in healthy donors. Whole-study context: Prior work identified around 110 million unique TCR beta sequences in around 170 million T cells. Regarding the study as a whole: Presence/absence analyses supposed approximately even sequencing depth among donors. Rarity marked most TCR sequences, yet some public TCRs occurred in many donors. Analysis was performed later, and it showed HLA-associated TCR beta chains to be more clonally expanded than equally common others.

Comment on this clone: No antigen is known for it.

60 Vbeta and 13 Jbeta primers were used in PCR. TCRdb's table, derived via immunoSEQ multiplex PCR, lists solely in-frame clones and lacks some. The data show around 130,000 clones, around 78% seen once. Trimming stripped 0 bases from V and 0 bases from J, with 14 bases between. In germline, CDR1 is SGDLS, CDR2 YYNGEE. CDR3 size: 17 residues. Sequencing used PBMCs. The receptor comes from a woman between 50 and 59 years old in good health and CMV-seronegative. This rearrangement joins TRBV9 to TRBJ2-3; D possibly corresponds to TRBD1 (5 bases). CDR3 sequence (DNA): TGTGCCAGCAGCGTAGGGCCAGGGTCCATTAGCACAGATACGCAGTATTTT. Translating gives CASSVGPGSISTDTQYF.